Detailed here is one T cell receptor (beta chain). Its antigen is unidentified. Per germline, CDR1 SEHNR and CDR2 FQNEAQ (reference sequence). This CDR3 contains 16 residues. V gave up 4 bases and J gave up 6 bases; unmatched junction bases: 10. These data come from a study of cytomegalovirus exposure and HLA in healthy donors. The study ran its PCR with 60 Vbeta and 13 Jbeta primers. Authors' analysis steps: A follow-up analysis tallied some 80 million unique TCR beta chains, about 10 million shared. Generated by immunoSEQ multiplex PCR, the TCRdb table keeps only in-frame clones and is missing some. Clone size and V and J calls were adopted from that table, with D and trimming inferred from the DNA. The table shows approximately 59,000 clones, with around four fifths occurring only once. At sampling all donors were nominally healthy, likely with unrecorded immune exposures. General study results and limits: Cytomegalovirus association was assigned to about 180 TCR beta chains. Reports showed the classifier diagnosing cytomegalovirus status with high specificity and sensitivity.

The chain uses TRBV7-9 and TRBJ2-1; 9 nucleotides align to TRBD1. The sequenced material came from PBMCs. The TCR was taken from a girl aged 5-17 years in good health and CMV-seropositive. The CDR3 DNA reads as TGTGCCAGCAGCTCTACGGGACAGGGAGTAATCAATGAGCAGTTCTTC. The encoded protein is CASSSTGQGVINEQFF. Using reference TRBV7-9 and TRBJ2-1 for the parts outside the CDR3, the full variable domain is DTGVSQNPRHKITKRGQNVTFRCDPISEHNRLYWYRQTLGQGPEFLTYFQNEAQLEKSRLLSDRFSAERPKGSFSTLEIQRTEQGDSAMYLCASSSTGQGVINEQFFGPGTRLTVL.